This TCR beta chain was sequenced for a study of blood T cell repertoires in COVID-19 (dated by TCRdb to the early 2020s). The study in broad terms: Collaborator samples came from the United States, Italy and Spain and covered acute and convalescent phases of COVID-19. The prospective study material was composed of cDNA or gDNA derived from T cells, B-cell-depleted T cells, or PBMCs. Subjects who had been exposed to COVID-19, were actively infected with it, or had recovered from it provided the deeply sampled blood TCRbeta repertoires that made up the dataset. The repertoires were released in a freely available public database meant as a resource for research on the immune response to SARS-CoV-2. Samples came from the ongoing ImmuneRACE study (first 160 participants) plus 1,254 subjects from 6 global collaborators. The sample metadata nearly always contained a de-identified subject ID, COVID-19 status, age in years and sex. HLA class I and class II types, where available, came from metadata supplied by the sample provider rather than from assay-based typing.

This clone was counted once. What antigen it recognizes has not been identified. Base qualities are not recorded, but no much larger clone differs from it by a single base. Broader findings and caveats from the paper: The amount of clinical and demographic metadata varied by source and participant and was provided uncurated.

The junction carries 13 bases between V and J, which are trimmed by 5 bases and 2 bases respectively. The CDR1 and CDR2 encoded by the germline V gene (reference sequence) are GTSNPN and SVGIG. The CDR3 holds 14 amino acids from the cysteine to the phenylalanine. Only the CDR3 part of the read is kept: 42 bases, read in frame from the first base. The collaborating institutions used their own protocols to collect whole blood in K2EDTA tubes. Collaborator samples were shipped for TCRbeta analysis as frozen whole blood, isolated PBMCs, or DNA extracted from either sample type. TCRbeta CDR3 regions were amplified from genomic DNA using the immunoSEQ Assay, a bias-controlled multiplex PCR. Under the source paper's analysis protocol: The number of nucleated cells in each sample was estimated by amplification of reference gene primers within the assay. To quantify the absolute abundance of each unique TCRbeta CDR3 rearrangement, sequence reads were collapsed and filtered. For each sample, productive Simpson clonality was calculated as the square root of Simpson's diversity index across productive rearrangements. The table comes from immuneACCESS by way of TCRdb, which keeps in-frame sequences with V and J called. Part of the clones is missing from these tables; in studies checked, under half for an unresolved V gene and the rest for unknown reasons. The V and J calls and clone size come from that table; D and trimming were worked out from the DNA. In all, the sample holds some 83,000 clones, and 80% of those were seen once. The top ten clonotypes cover 4.5% to 7% of the sample.

The chain is made from TRBV30 and TRBJ1-3; the D gene lacks a confident call. Sequencing used peripheral blood. The TCR was taken from a man aged 60 to 75 with active or convalescent COVID-19. The CDR3 here reads CAWALAGTGNTIYF. In nucleotides, the sequence is TGTGCCTGGGCCCTAGCTGGGACTGGAAACACCATATATTTT.